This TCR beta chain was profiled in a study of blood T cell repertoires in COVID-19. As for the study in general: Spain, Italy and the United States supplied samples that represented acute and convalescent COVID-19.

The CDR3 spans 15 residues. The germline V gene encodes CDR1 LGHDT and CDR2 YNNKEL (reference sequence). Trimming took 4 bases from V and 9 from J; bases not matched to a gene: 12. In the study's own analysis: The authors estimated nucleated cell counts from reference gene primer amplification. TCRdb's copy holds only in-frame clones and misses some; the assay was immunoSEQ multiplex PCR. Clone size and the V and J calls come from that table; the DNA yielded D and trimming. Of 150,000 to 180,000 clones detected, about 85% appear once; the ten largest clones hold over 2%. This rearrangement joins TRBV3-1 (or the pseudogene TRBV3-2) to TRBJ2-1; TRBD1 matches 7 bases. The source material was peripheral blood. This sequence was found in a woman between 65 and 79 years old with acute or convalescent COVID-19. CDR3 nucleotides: TGTGCCAGCAGCCTAAGACCGACAGGGACGGGTGAGCAGTTCTTC. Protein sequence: CASSLRPTGTGEQFF.